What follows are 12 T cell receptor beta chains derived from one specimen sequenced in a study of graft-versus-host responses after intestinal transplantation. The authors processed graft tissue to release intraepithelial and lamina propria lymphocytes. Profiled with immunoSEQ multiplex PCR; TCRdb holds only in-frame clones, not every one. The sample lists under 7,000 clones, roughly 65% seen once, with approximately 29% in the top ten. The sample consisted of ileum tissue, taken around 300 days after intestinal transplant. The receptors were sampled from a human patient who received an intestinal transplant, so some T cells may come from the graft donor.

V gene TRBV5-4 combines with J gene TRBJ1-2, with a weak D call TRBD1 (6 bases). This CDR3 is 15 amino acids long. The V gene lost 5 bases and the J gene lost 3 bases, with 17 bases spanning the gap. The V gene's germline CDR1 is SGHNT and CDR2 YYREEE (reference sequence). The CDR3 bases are TGTGCCAGCAGTTGTTCAGGGGCGCCAGACTATGGCTACACCTTC. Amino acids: CASSCSGAPDYGYTF.

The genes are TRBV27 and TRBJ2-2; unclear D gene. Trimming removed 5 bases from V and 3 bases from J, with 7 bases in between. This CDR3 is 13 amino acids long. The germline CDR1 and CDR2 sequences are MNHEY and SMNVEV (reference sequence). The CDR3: CASSPTYTGELFF. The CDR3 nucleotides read TGTGCCAGCAGTCCAACTTACACCGGGGAGCTGTTTTTT.

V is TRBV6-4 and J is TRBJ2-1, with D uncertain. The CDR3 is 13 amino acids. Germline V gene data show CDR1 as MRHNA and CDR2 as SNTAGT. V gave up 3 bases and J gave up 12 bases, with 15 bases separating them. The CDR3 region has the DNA TGTGCCAGCAGTGAAGCTGGCCAGATGGTGCAGTTCTTC. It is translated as CASSEAGQMVQFF.

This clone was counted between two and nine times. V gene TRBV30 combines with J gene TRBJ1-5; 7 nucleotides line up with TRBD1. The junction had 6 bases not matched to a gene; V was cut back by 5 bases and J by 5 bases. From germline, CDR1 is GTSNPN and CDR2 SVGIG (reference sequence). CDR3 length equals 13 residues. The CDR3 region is CAWETGRHQPQHF. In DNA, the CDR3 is TGTGCCTGGGAGACAGGGCGACATCAGCCCCAGCATTTT.

The CDR3 DNA is TGTGCCAGCAGCTTAAGTACTAGTTCTTCCTACGAGCAGTACTTC. Translation: CASSLSTSSSYEQYF. The rearrangement links TRBV11-2 to TRBJ2-7; D is perhaps TRBD2 (5 bases). Trimming shortened V by 2 bases and J by 1 base, and 12 bases separated the two germline ends. The CDR3 runs to 15 residues. The V gene's germline CDR1 is SGHAT and CDR2 FQNNGV.

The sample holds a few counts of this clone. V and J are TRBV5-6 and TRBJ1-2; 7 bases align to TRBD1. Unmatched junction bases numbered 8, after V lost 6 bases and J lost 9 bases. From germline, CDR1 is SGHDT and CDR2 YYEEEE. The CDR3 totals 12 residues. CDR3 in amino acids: CASTGTGARYTF. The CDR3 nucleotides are TGTGCCAGCACCGGCACAGGGGCCCGCTACACCTTC.

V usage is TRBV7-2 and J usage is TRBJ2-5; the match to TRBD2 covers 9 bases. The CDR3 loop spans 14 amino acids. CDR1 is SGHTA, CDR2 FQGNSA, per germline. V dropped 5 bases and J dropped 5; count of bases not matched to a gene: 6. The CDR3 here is CASSRLAEPETQYF. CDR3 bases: TGTGCCAGCAGCAGACTAGCGGAGCCGGAGACCCAGTACTTC.

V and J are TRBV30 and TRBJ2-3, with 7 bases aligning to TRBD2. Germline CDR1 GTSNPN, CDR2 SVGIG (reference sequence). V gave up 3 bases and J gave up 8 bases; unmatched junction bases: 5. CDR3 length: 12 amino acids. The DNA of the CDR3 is TGTGCCTGGAGGGGTTCGGGGGGTACGCAGTATTTT. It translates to CAWRGSGGTQYF. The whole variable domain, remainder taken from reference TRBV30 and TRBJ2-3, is SQTIHQWPATLVQPVGSPLSLECTVEGTSNPNLYWYRQAAGRGLQLLFYSVGIGQISSEVPQNLSASRPQDRQFILSSKKLLLSDSGFYLCAWRGSGGTQYFGPGTRLTVL.

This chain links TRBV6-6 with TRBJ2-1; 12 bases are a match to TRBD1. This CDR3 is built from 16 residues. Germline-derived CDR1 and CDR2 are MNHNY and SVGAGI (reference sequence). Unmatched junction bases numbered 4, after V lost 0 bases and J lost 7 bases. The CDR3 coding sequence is TGTGCCAGCAGTTACTCAGGGACAGGGGGCAGGAATGAGCAGTTCTTC. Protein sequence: CASSYSGTGGRNEQFF.

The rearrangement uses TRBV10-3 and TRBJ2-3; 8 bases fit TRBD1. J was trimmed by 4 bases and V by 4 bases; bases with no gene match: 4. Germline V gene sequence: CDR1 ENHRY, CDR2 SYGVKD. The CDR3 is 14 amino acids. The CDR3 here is CAISVRGPADTQYF. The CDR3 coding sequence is TGTGCCATCAGTGTCAGGGGGCCTGCAGATACGCAGTATTTT.

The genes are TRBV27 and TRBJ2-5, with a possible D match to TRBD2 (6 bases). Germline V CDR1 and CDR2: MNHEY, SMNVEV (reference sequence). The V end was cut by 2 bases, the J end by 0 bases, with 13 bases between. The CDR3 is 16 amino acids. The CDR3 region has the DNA TGTGCCAGCAGTTTACTCGTTGCGGGATACCAAGAGACCCAGTACTTC. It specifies CASSLLVAGYQETQYF.

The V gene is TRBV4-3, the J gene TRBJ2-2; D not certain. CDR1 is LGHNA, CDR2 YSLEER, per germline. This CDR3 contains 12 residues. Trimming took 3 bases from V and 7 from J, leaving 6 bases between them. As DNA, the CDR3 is TGCGCCAGCAGCCACGGCAGCGGGGAGCTGTTTTTT. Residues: CASSHGSGELFF.